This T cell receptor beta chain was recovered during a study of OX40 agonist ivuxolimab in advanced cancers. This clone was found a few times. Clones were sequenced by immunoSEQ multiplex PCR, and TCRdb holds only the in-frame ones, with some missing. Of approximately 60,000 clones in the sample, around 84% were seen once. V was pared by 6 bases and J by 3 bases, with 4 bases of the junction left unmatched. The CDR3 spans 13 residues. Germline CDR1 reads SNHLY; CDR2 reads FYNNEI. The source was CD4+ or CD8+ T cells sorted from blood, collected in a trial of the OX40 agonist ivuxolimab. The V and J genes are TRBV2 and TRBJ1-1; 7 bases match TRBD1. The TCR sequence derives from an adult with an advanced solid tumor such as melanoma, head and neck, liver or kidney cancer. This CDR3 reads CASRGQPYTEAFF. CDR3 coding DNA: TGTGCCAGCAGGGGACAGCCCTACACTGAAGCTTTCTTT.